This paragraph covers one T cell receptor (beta chain) sequence. The germline V gene encodes CDR1 MDHEN and CDR2 SYDVKM. This CDR3 has 16 amino acids. J was trimmed by 4 bases and V by 5 bases; bases with no gene match: 9. The sample belongs to a study of blood T cell repertoires in COVID-19. The overall study: There were acute and convalescent COVID-19 samples, and they came from the United States, Italy and Spain. The cDNA or gDNA used as material had been derived from T cells, B-cell-depleted T cells, or PBMCs.

In the study's own analysis: By means of reference gene primer amplification, nucleated cell counts were estimated. This table comes from immunoSEQ multiplex PCR, and its TCRdb copy is limited to in-frame clones, with some not included. D and trimming come from the DNA, and the V and J calls and clone size come from that table. Among roughly 180,000 clones listed, about 76% were seen once. The V call is TRBV28, the J call TRBJ2-7; 12 nucleotides match TRBD2. Input material: peripheral blood. The receptor was isolated from a woman in her 50s with active or convalescent COVID-19. Here the CDR3 DNA reads TGTGCCAGCAGTATAGGACTAGCGGGATTAGTTTACGAGCAGTACTTC. Translated, it gives CASSIGLAGLVYEQYF.